The 29 T cell receptor beta chains below come from one sample, sequenced in a study of healthy donors' naive CD4 and CD8 T cells. Each TCR library used approximately 500 ng of total RNA and a linear amplification protocol. In TCRdb, the reads were re-called with MiXCR into one record per CDR3 protein. The data contain about 180,000 distinct CDR3 sequences, over 60% of them singletons. The sequenced material came from naive CD4+ and CD8+ T cells sorted from blood, pooled from several donors. The receptors originated from a pool of human donors in good health; the sample pools cells from several healthy donors.

The table lists this clonotype with a count of one. The J gene is TRBJ1-1, the V gene TRBV29-1; D is undetermined. The germline V and J ends were trimmed by 1 base and 0 bases, with 6 bases remaining between them. This CDR3 is 13 amino acids long. Germline CDR1 reads SQVTM; CDR2 reads ANQGSEA. CDR3: CSVEGLMNTEAFF. CDR3 nucleotides: TGCAGCGTTGAAGGCCTTATGAACACTGAAGCTTTCTTT.

The chain is built from TRBV12-3 or TRBV12-4 and TRBJ1-2; D is undetermined. Trimming removed 1 base at V and 2 bases at J, with 5 bases between. The CDR3 consists of 13 residues. The CDR3 spells CASSLDWNYGYTF. Here the CDR3 DNA reads TGTGCCAGCAGTTTAGACTGGAACTATGGCTACACCTTC.

In this sample, this clonotype turned up once. V gene TRBV20-1 combines with J gene TRBJ1-3; no definite D call. Trimming stripped 3 bases from V and 0 bases from J, with 9 bases between. The CDR3 consists of 14 residues. Looked up from germline, CDR1 is DFQATT and CDR2 is SNEGSKA (reference sequence). CDR3 region: CSASRRSSGNTIYF. As DNA, the CDR3 is TGCAGTGCTAGTCGCCGATCCTCTGGAAACACCATATATTTT.

The V and J genes are TRBV6-5 and TRBJ2-7; TRBD1 matches 7 bases. Trimming removed 2 bases from V and 4 bases from J; junction bases left unmatched: 17. In germline, CDR1 is MNHEY, CDR2 SVGAGI. There are 18 residues in the CDR3. The CDR3 reads CASSYDSGGFALSYEQYF. DNA for the CDR3: TGTGCCAGCAGTTACGATTCAGGGGGATTTGCGCTCAGTTACGAGCAGTACTTC.

The J gene is TRBJ1-6, the V gene TRBV19; 7 bases are a match to TRBD1. The CDR3 has 15 residues. The germline gives CDR1 LNHDA, CDR2 SQIVND (reference sequence). V lost 9 bases and J lost 9; bases outside the gene matches: 14. The CDR3 reads CASQAGEGAASPLHF. The CDR3 coding sequence is TGTGCCAGCCAGGCCGGGGAGGGGGCGGCTTCACCCCTCCACTTT.

This chain joins TRBV7-6 and TRBJ1-1; tentatively, D is TRBD1 (6 bases). The germline gives CDR1 SGHVS, CDR2 FNYEAQ. There are 14 residues in the CDR3. V lost 5 bases to trimming and J lost 6 bases, with 16 bases between them. The DNA for the CDR3 is TGTGCCAGCAGCCAAAGGACAGATGGAGCTGAAGCTTTCTTT. Protein: CASSQRTDGAEAFF.

This clonotype was seen many times. The chain uses TRBV5-1 and TRBJ1-2, with D possibly TRBD1 on 6 matching bases. This CDR3 comprises 13 residues. Trimming pared 3 bases from V and 4 bases from J, leaving 10 bases between. Germline V lookup: CDR1 SGHRS, CDR2 YFSETQ. CDR3 region: CASSWDKSYGYTF. The CDR3 DNA sequence: TGCGCCAGCAGCTGGGACAAGAGCTATGGCTACACCTTC.

CDR3 residues: CSALPVSDTQYF. The CDR3, as DNA: TGCAGCGCCCTTCCTGTAAGCGATACGCAGTATTTT. V usage is TRBV29-1 and J usage is TRBJ2-3; D remains unclear. Germline values: CDR1 SQVTM, CDR2 ANQGSEA. The CDR3 length is 12 residues. Trimming shortened V by 7 bases and J by 6 bases, and 14 bases separated the two germline ends.

This chain connects TRBV29-1 to TRBJ2-7; D is undetermined. This CDR3 is 13 amino acids long. V was shortened by 1 base and J by 6 bases, with 13 bases between the two germline ends. Germline assignment: CDR1 SQVTM and CDR2 ANQGSEA. CDR3 sequence (DNA): TGCAGCGTTGAAGTCATAGGGTTTGGCGAGCAGTACTTC. Translation gives CSVEVIGFGEQYF.

V and J are TRBV19 and TRBJ2-7; 10 nucleotides align to TRBD2. The CDR3 sequence is 14 residues long. Germline CDR1 is LNHDA and CDR2 is SQIVND (reference sequence). Losses at the gene ends were 3 bases for V and 5 bases for J; bases not matched to a gene: 4. CDR3 loop: CASSISSGGNEQYF. In DNA form, the CDR3 reads TGTGCCAGTAGTATCTCTAGCGGGGGCAACGAGCAGTACTTC.

The gene calls are TRBV19 and TRBJ1-1, with no clear D. The length of the CDR3 is 12 residues. Germline-derived CDR1 and CDR2 are LNHDA and SQIVND (reference sequence). Trimming took 5 bases from V and 9 from J, leaving 13 bases between them. CDR3 region: CASSSLNAKAFF. DNA of the CDR3: TGTGCCAGTAGTTCCCTGAATGCCAAAGCTTTCTTT.

Here the CDR3 DNA reads TGCAGTGCCCTCGAGCGGGTCTCCTACGAGCAGTACTTC. Its translation is CSALERVSYEQYF. The chain uses TRBV20-1 and TRBJ2-7, with D possibly TRBD2 on 6 matching bases. Trimming removed 6 bases at V and 0 bases at J, with 12 bases between. In germline, CDR1 is DFQATT, CDR2 SNEGSKA (reference sequence). The CDR3 consists of 13 residues.

The genes are TRBV20-1 and TRBJ2-5; tentatively, D is TRBD2 (6 bases). The CDR3 is made up of 14 amino acids. CDR1 is DFQATT, CDR2 SNEGSKA, per germline (reference sequence). V was pared by 0 bases and J by 5 bases, with 13 bases between. The CDR3 sequence: CSARDRRGGETQYF. The CDR3 DNA reads TGCAGTGCTAGAGATAGGCGGGGCGGGGAGACCCAGTACTTC.

The chain recombines TRBV6-1 with TRBJ2-4; a weak D match, TRBD2 (6 bases). Trimming took 6 bases from V and 8 from J, leaving 26 bases between them. Germline V gives CDR1 MNHNS, CDR2 SASEGT. The CDR3 is 17 residues long. CDR3 loop: CASRPRGTPTSVDIQYF. The CDR3 coding sequence is TGTGCCAGCAGGCCCCGCGGGACCCCGACCTCGGTGGACATTCAGTACTTC.

The V gene is TRBV6-5, the J gene TRBJ2-1; 7 positions match TRBD2. The V gene end was trimmed by 4 bases and the J gene end by 0 bases; junction bases not matched to a gene: 6. The CDR3 consists of 16 residues. CDR1 and CDR2 (germline): MNHEY, SVGAGI. The chain's CDR3 is CASSSVAGLSYNEQFF. The CDR3 bases are TGTGCCAGCAGTTCCGTAGCGGGCCTCTCCTACAATGAGCAGTTCTTC.

The chain employs TRBV15 and TRBJ2-1, with D possibly matching TRBD1 (6 bases). Germline loops: CDR1 LNHNV, CDR2 YYDKDF (reference sequence). This CDR3 comprises 13 residues. Trimming pared 8 bases from V and 3 bases from J, leaving 11 bases between. CDR3 amino acids: CATGAGVYNEQFF. The CDR3 nucleotides read TGTGCCACCGGGGCAGGGGTCTACAATGAGCAGTTCTTC.

This clonotype was counted only a few times. The chain joins TRBV20-1 to TRBJ2-2; D gene ambiguous. The V gene lost 5 bases and the J gene lost 2 bases, with 15 bases spanning the gap. The CDR3 is 15 amino acids. Looked up from germline, CDR1 is DFQATT and CDR2 is SNEGSKA (reference sequence). This chain's CDR3 is CSAVGGRSNTGELFF. The CDR3 coding sequence is TGCAGTGCTGTCGGCGGCAGGTCAAACACCGGGGAGCTGTTTTTT.

This rearrangement joins TRBV30 to TRBJ1-1; TRBD1 aligns across 7 bases. Germline CDR1 is GTSNPN and CDR2 is SVGIG (reference sequence). With V trimmed by 5 bases and J by 2 bases, 5 bases remained unmatched. The CDR3 spans 13 residues. Here the CDR3 reads CAWVRGPNTEAFF. CDR3 in DNA: TGTGCCTGGGTAAGGGGGCCTAACACTGAAGCTTTCTTT.

The chain uses TRBV20-1 and TRBJ1-1; D perhaps matches TRBD1 (5 bases). Germline values: CDR1 DFQATT, CDR2 SNEGSKA (reference sequence). The V end lost 3 bases, the J end lost 3 bases, and 8 bases lay between the germline ends. The CDR3 runs 12 residues. This CDR3 reads CSARRGDTEAFF. The CDR3 bases are TGCAGTGCTAGGCGGGGCGACACTGAAGCTTTCTTT.

V usage is TRBV19 and J usage is TRBJ2-1; TRBD1 might be the D (6 bases). Trimming took 0 bases from V and 2 from J, leaving 14 bases between them. Germline V gene sequence: CDR1 LNHDA, CDR2 SQIVND (reference sequence). The CDR3 loop spans 17 amino acids. CDR3 region: CASSIDPRGLTYNEQFF. The CDR3 region has the DNA TGTGCCAGTAGTATAGATCCCAGGGGCCTCACCTACAATGAGCAGTTCTTC.

The table lists this clonotype with a few counts. V is TRBV18 and J is TRBJ2-1; 8 bases match TRBD2. Trimming removed 2 bases from V and 0 bases from J; junction bases left unmatched: 12. Germline CDR1 KGHSH, CDR2 LQKENI. The CDR3 covers 19 residues. CDR3 nucleotides: TGTGCCAGCTCACCAGGTGCTAGCGGGCCCGACCTCTCCTACAATGAGCAGTTCTTC. Residues: CASSPGASGPDLSYNEQFF.

This clonotype was picked up one time. One end of the junction is discordant with germline, which a read error may explain. The chain links TRBV28 to TRBJ2-1, with 11 bases that match TRBD2. This CDR3 has 15 amino acids. CDR1 and CDR2 (germline): MDHEN, SYDVKM. The CDR3 here is CASNLGTSGYNEQFF. Here the CDR3 DNA reads TGTGCCAGCAATTTAGGGACTAGCGGCTACAATGAGCAGTTCTTC.

V gene TRBV24-1 combines with J gene TRBJ2-1; D gene uncertain. The CDR3 consists of 11 residues. Trimming removed 3 bases at V and 10 bases at J, with 6 bases between. The germline V gene has CDR1 KGHDR and CDR2 SFDVKD. This chain's CDR3 is CATSDQEEQFF. DNA for the CDR3: TGTGCCACCAGTGATCAAGAGGAGCAGTTCTTC.

This chain links TRBV19 with TRBJ1-5; 7 bases map to TRBD1. Germline-derived CDR1 and CDR2 are LNHDA and SQIVND (reference sequence). This CDR3 is 15 amino acids long. The J segment lost 3 bases and the V segment lost 6 bases, leaving 8 bases of the junction unmatched. The CDR3: CASSFSDRFNQPQHF. In nucleotides, the CDR3 is TGTGCCAGTAGCTTCTCGGACAGGTTCAATCAGCCCCAGCATTTT.

The chain carries TRBV6-5 and TRBJ2-7; 10 bases fit TRBD1. The CDR3 contains 15 residues. Germline assignment: CDR1 MNHEY and CDR2 SVGAGI. J gave up 3 bases and V 5 bases, and 7 bases lay outside the gene matches. The DNA of the CDR3 is TGTGCCAGCAGTACGGCCGGGACAGGGGACTACGAGCAGTACTTC. Translation: CASSTAGTGDYEQYF.

This clonotype was counted between two and nine times. The rearrangement links TRBV30 to TRBJ2-7, with a tentative D call TRBD1 (6 bases). Deletions cut 5 bases from V and 5 bases from J, with 16 bases between. This CDR3 spans 13 amino acids. Germline CDR1 GTSNPN, CDR2 SVGIG (reference sequence). The chain's CDR3 is CAWASGRGNEQYF. In DNA form, the CDR3 reads TGTGCCTGGGCCTCGGGCAGGGGCAACGAGCAGTACTTC.

J is TRBJ2-3 and V is TRBV19, with a possible D match to TRBD2 (6 bases). In germline, CDR1 is LNHDA, CDR2 SQIVND (reference sequence). The CDR3 has 17 residues. V lost 5 bases to trimming and J lost 2 bases, with 20 bases between them. CDR3 sequence reads: CASSPRPGTQPTDTQYF. CDR3 nucleotide sequence: TGTGCCAGTAGTCCAAGACCCGGGACTCAACCCACAGATACGCAGTATTTT.

The chain employs TRBV19 and TRBJ1-1, with TRBD1 identical over 10 bases. This CDR3 comprises 12 residues. Germline CDR1 is LNHDA and CDR2 is SQIVND (reference sequence). The ends lost 6 bases at V and 11 bases at J; junction bases unmatched: 6. DNA of the CDR3: TGTGCCAGTAGCGTGACAGGGGGCATCGCTTTCTTT. Amino acids: CASSVTGGIAFF.

The chain carries TRBV2 and TRBJ2-5; 7 nucleotides match TRBD1. This CDR3 spans 13 amino acids. V shed 8 bases, J shed 3 bases, and the junction held 6 bases outside the gene matches. Germline CDR1 reads SNHLY; CDR2 reads FYNNEI. CDR3 coding DNA: TGTGCCAGCGGACAGGCCTCAGAAGAGACCCAGTACTTC. As protein: CASGQASEETQYF.